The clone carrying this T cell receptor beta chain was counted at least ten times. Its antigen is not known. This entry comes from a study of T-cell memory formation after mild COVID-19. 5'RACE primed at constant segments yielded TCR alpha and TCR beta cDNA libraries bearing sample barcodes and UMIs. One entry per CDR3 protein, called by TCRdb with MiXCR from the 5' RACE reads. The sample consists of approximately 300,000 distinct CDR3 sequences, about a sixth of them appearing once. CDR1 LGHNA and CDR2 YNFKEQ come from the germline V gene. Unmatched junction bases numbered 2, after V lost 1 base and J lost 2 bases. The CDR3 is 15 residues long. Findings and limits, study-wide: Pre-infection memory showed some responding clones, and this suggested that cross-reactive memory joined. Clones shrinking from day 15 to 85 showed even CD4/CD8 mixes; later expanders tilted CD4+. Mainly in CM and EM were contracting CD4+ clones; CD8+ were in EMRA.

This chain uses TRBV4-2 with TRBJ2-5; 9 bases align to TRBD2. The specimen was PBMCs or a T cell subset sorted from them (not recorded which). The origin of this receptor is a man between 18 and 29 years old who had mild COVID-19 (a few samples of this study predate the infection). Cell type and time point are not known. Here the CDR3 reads CASSQGAGGQETQYF. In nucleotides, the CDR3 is TGTGCCAGCAGCCAAGGGGCGGGGGGGCAAGAGACCCAGTACTTC.